These 22 T cell receptor beta chains were all obtained from the same sample, sequenced in a study of blood T cell repertoires in COVID-19 (dated by TCRdb to 2019 to 2021). Libraries came from the immunoSEQ multiplex PCR assay. Drawn from immuneACCESS, this table holds only the in-frame rearrangements with V and J called that TCRdb kept. Clones are partly lost; checked studies trace under half to an unresolved V gene and leave the rest unexplained. A total of about 43,000 clones appear in this sample, approximately 90% of them only once. Together, the top ten hold roughly a tenth of the sample. The sample comprised peripheral blood. The receptor source for this set is a woman at least 80 years old with active COVID-19.

The chain recombines TRBV6-6 with TRBJ1-5, with a tentative D call TRBD1 (5 bases). The CDR3 has 16 residues. Germline CDR1 is MNHNY and CDR2 is SVGAGI (reference sequence). Trimming removed 7 bases at V and 0 bases at J, with 16 bases between. CDR3 region: CASNPRGGVSNQPQHF. The CDR3 nucleotides read TGTGCCAGCAACCCACGGGGGGGGGTTAGCAATCAGCCCCAGCATTTT.

The chain combines TRBV7-9 with TRBJ2-5, with a possible D match to TRBD1 (5 bases). This CDR3 region has 14 residues. Germline CDR1 is SEHNR and CDR2 is FQNEAQ (reference sequence). V shed 0 bases and J shed 5 bases, with 10 bases lying between them. In DNA, the CDR3 is TGTGCCAGCAGCTTAGCGTTAGGGGCCGAGACCCAGTACTTC. Its translation is CASSLALGAETQYF. Based on the CDR3 plus reference TRBV7-9 and TRBJ2-5, the full variable domain is DTGVSQNPRHKITKRGQNVTFRCDPISEHNRLYWYRQTLGQGPEFLTYFQNEAQLEKSRLLSDRFSAERPKGSFSTLEIQRTEQGDSAMYLCASSLALGAETQYFGPGTRLLVL.

The CDR3 sequence is CASSLGPATSGYGYTF. CDR3 DNA: TGTGCCAGCAGCTTAGGGCCCGCCACTTCAGGGTATGGCTACACCTTC. The chain has TRBV7-6 and TRBJ1-2; possible D gene TRBD1, 5 bases. This CDR3 is built from 16 residues. Germline CDR1 reads SGHVS; CDR2 reads FNYEAQ. The V end was cut by 1 base, the J end by 5 bases, with 17 bases between.

This rearrangement joins TRBV28 to TRBJ1-4, with 9 bases aligning to TRBD1. After removal of 8 bases from V and 0 bases from J, the junction contained 4 bases not matched to a gene. Germline CDR1 MDHEN, CDR2 SYDVKM. CDR3 length equals 15 residues. The CDR3 DNA reads as TGTGCCAGCGCTACAGGGGGCGCAACTAATGAAAAACTGTTTTTT. This encodes CASATGGATNEKLFF.

The chain uses TRBV18 and TRBJ1-1; 8 nucleotides line up with TRBD1. CDR3 length equals 18 residues. The germline CDR1 and CDR2 sequences are KGHSH and LQKENI. Trimming took 0 bases from V and 1 from J; bases not matched to a gene: 10. CDR3 nucleotides: TGTGCCAGCTCACCACCGCGAGGCAGGGGGCTAAGGAACACTGAAGCTTTCTTT. Translating gives CASSPPRGRGLRNTEAFF.

This clone was detected only a few times. This chain links TRBV7-9 with TRBJ1-1; D is uncertain. The V gene lost 7 bases and the J gene lost 2 bases, with 8 bases spanning the gap. Germline CDR1 is SEHNR and CDR2 is FQNEAQ (reference sequence). This CDR3 spans 12 amino acids. CDR3 nucleotide sequence: TGTGCCAGCATCGAGCTTAACACTGAAGCTTTCTTT. It codes for CASIELNTEAFF.

This chain connects TRBV30 to TRBJ1-2; possibly TRBD1 for D (5 bases). Germline V gene data show CDR1 as GTSNPN and CDR2 as SVGIG (reference sequence). This CDR3 comprises 12 residues. For the CDR3, the DNA is TGTGGCAGCCGCGGAGGGGTCTATGGCTACACCTTC. Translating gives CGSRGGVYGYTF.

The chain recombines TRBV11-2 with TRBJ2-2, with D maybe TRBD1 (6 bases). The V gene lost 3 bases and the J gene lost 1 base, with 12 bases spanning the gap. Germline CDR1 is SGHAT and CDR2 is FQNNGV. This CDR3 region has 16 residues. The CDR3 loop is CASSLARGLNTGELFF. The DNA for the CDR3 is TGTGCCAGCAGCTTGGCCAGGGGCCTGAACACCGGGGAGCTGTTTTTT.

The chain joins TRBV19 to TRBJ2-3; the match to TRBD1 covers 9 bases. Per the germline V gene, CDR1 is LNHDA and CDR2 is SQIVND (reference sequence). The CDR3 loop spans 14 amino acids. V lost 9 bases to trimming and J lost 1 base; unmatched junction nucleotides: 5. CDR3 in amino acids: CASRTGGGTDTQYF. The DNA for the CDR3 is TGTGCCAGCCGCACAGGGGGCGGCACAGATACGCAGTATTTT.

The chain uses TRBV5-1 and TRBJ2-1; 9 positions match TRBD1. In germline, CDR1 is SGHRS, CDR2 YFSETQ. This CDR3 has 14 amino acids. Trimming at V came to 8 bases and at J to 4 bases, leaving 7 bases not matched to a gene. The DNA of the CDR3 is TGCGCCAGTAGGGGACAGGGAATTTACAATGAGCAGTTCTTC. Its translation is CASRGQGIYNEQFF.

The CDR3 loop is CAWTEQGAETQYF. In DNA, the CDR3 is TGTGCCTGGACAGAACAGGGCGCAGAGACCCAGTACTTC. The V and J genes are TRBV30 and TRBJ2-5; a weak D match, TRBD1 (6 bases). The CDR3 runs 13 residues. Trimming shortened V by 4 bases and J by 4 bases, and 13 bases separated the two germline ends. CDR1 and CDR2 from the germline V gene are GTSNPN and SVGIG (reference sequence).

V gene TRBV19 combines with J gene TRBJ1-1; no clear D gene. The CDR3 totals 14 residues. Trimming removed 7 bases from V and 4 bases from J, with 16 bases in between. Per germline, CDR1 LNHDA and CDR2 SQIVND (reference sequence). CDR3 coding DNA: TGTGCCAGTACTACCGCGCGGGGTGGCACTGAAGCTTTCTTT. This gives the protein CASTTARGGTEAFF.

The V gene is TRBV28, the J gene TRBJ2-1, with D hard to call. CDR3 length equals 11 residues. Germline CDR1 is MDHEN and CDR2 is SYDVKM. V lost 7 bases and J lost 8, with 9 bases in between. CDR3: CASNRRDEQFF. CDR3 bases: TGTGCCAGCAATCGACGGGATGAGCAGTTCTTC.

The rearrangement joins TRBV28 to TRBJ1-5; TRBD1 aligns across 8 bases. V lost 5 bases, J lost 9 bases, and 12 bases stayed unmatched. Germline CDR1 is MDHEN and CDR2 is SYDVKM. The CDR3 loop spans 15 amino acids. The CDR3 bases are TGTGCCAGCAGTCCCGGGACAGGCCGACGGGCGCCCCAGCATTTT. Translated, it gives CASSPGTGRRAPQHF.

The count of this clone is one. This chain joins TRBV6-6 and TRBJ2-1; D might be TRBD2 (5 bases). The CDR3 has 16 residues. From germline, CDR1 is MNHNY and CDR2 SVGAGI (reference sequence). V was clipped by 0 bases and J by 3 bases, with 12 bases between them. The chain's CDR3 is CASSYSNSGYYNEQFF. In nucleotides, the CDR3 is TGTGCCAGCAGTTACTCGAACTCGGGGTACTACAATGAGCAGTTCTTC.

V gene TRBV4-3 combines with J gene TRBJ2-7; a possible D gene is TRBD1 (5 bases). Germline CDR1 LGHNA, CDR2 YSLEER. This CDR3 contains 14 residues. Trimming took 3 bases from V and 7 from J, leaving 16 bases between them. CDR3 bases: TGCGCCAGCAGCCAGGTCCCCAGGGCATCGGAGCAGTACTTC. It codes for CASSQVPRASEQYF.

V gene TRBV2 combines with J gene TRBJ1-2, with D hard to call. This CDR3 has 14 amino acids. Germline loops: CDR1 SNHLY, CDR2 FYNNEI. V lost 2 bases and J lost 1, with 8 bases in between. In nucleotides, the CDR3 is TGTGCCAGCAGTGAACACACGAATAACTATGGCTACACCTTC. Translation: CASSEHTNNYGYTF.

The gene calls are TRBV6-6 and TRBJ2-3, with D maybe TRBD2 (6 bases). There are 15 residues in the CDR3. The germline V and J ends were trimmed by 2 bases and 0 bases, with 9 bases remaining between them. Looked up from germline, CDR1 is MNHNY and CDR2 is SVGAGI (reference sequence). The chain's CDR3 is CASSYEGTSTDTQYF. The CDR3, as DNA: TGTGCCAGCAGTTACGAGGGGACTAGCACAGATACGCAGTATTTT.

The chain is built from TRBV4-2 and TRBJ2-7; perhaps TRBD2 as D (6 bases). The germline V gene encodes CDR1 LGHNA and CDR2 YNFKEQ. V was clipped by 3 bases and J by 7 bases, with 19 bases between them. CDR3 size: 15 residues. The CDR3 here is CASSHIERAGGEQYF. DNA for the CDR3: TGTGCCAGCAGCCACATCGAGAGGGCAGGAGGGGAGCAGTACTTC.

This sequence joins TRBV11-3 and TRBJ2-7; the match to TRBD1 covers 10 bases. After removal of 6 bases from V and 5 bases from J, the junction contained 13 bases not matched to a gene. This CDR3 comprises 16 residues. Germline CDR1 is SGHNT and CDR2 is YENEEA. CDR3 DNA sequence: TGTGCCAGCAGTCGAACTGGAGTCGGACAGGGGGACGAGCAGTACTTC. Translation: CASSRTGVGQGDEQYF.

The chain has TRBV30 and TRBJ2-5; 7 bases map to TRBD1. V was pared by 4 bases and J by 5 bases, with 4 bases of the junction left unmatched. The CDR3 totals 12 residues. Looked up from germline, CDR1 is GTSNPN and CDR2 is SVGIG (reference sequence). CDR3 bases: TGTGCCTGGAACCCACAGGGGGAGACCCAGTACTTC. This encodes CAWNPQGETQYF.

The rearrangement links TRBV11-2 to TRBJ2-3; 13 nucleotides line up with TRBD2. The CDR3 is 17 amino acids. J was trimmed by 6 bases and V by 2 bases; bases with no gene match: 8. Per the germline V gene, CDR1 is SGHAT and CDR2 is FQNNGV. CDR3 loop: CASSLRGLAGVTDTQYF. The CDR3 region has the DNA TGTGCCAGCAGCTTAAGAGGACTAGCGGGGGTGACGGATACGCAGTATTTT.